Detailed here is one TCR beta chain. With only one base between it and a far larger clone, this is likely a read error. TCR beta CDR3 amplification from genomic DNA was performed by two-round multiplex PCR. TRBV and TRBJ genes each had their own specific primers in first-round PCR. One entry per CDR3 protein, called by TCRdb with MiXCR from the multiplex PCR reads. The sample includes approximately 23,000 distinct CDR3 sequences, roughly 37% of them seen just once. This record belongs to a study of prognosis after radiotherapy for stage I lung cancer. Between the trimmed V and J ends, which lost 9 bases and 0 bases, there was a span of 15 bases. The CDR3 spans 15 residues.

Sequencing used PBMCs, obtained before or after stereotactic body radiation therapy (not recorded which). The V gene is TRBV12-3 or TRBV12-4, the J gene TRBJ2-1; D is perhaps TRBD2 (5 bases). The clonotype comes from a donor aged 50 or older with non-small cell lung cancer. CDR3 loop: CARLPGISSYNEQFF. Written as DNA, the CDR3 is TGTGCCAGACTACCGGGGATAAGCTCCTACAATGAGCAGTTCTTC.